What follows are 23 T cell receptor beta chains derived from one specimen sequenced in a study of blood T cell repertoires in COVID-19. Sequencing used immunoSEQ multiplex PCR; TCRdb keeps in-frame clones, though not all of them. The sample consists of some 320,000 clones, over 85% of them appearing once. Sequences were obtained from PBMCs or T cells enriched from blood (not recorded which). The source of these receptors is a woman aged 45-59 years who had been exposed to COVID-19.

The chain recombines TRBV2 with TRBJ1-3; possibly TRBD1 for D (6 bases). The length of the CDR3 is 15 residues. The germline V gene has CDR1 SNHLY and CDR2 FYNNEI. V was pared by 6 bases and J by 0 bases, with 12 bases between. The CDR3 DNA sequence: TGTGCCAGCAGCCCGGGACACAACTCTGGAAACACCATATATTTT. Its translation: CASSPGHNSGNTIYF.

V usage is TRBV7-2 and J usage is TRBJ1-2, with 8 bases identical to TRBD1. The trim removed 2 bases at V and 7 bases at J, leaving 9 bases unmatched. Germline CDR1 reads SGHTA; CDR2 reads FQGNSA. This CDR3 is built from 15 residues. As DNA, the CDR3 is TGTGCCAGCAGCTTAAACAGGGGGTGGAGTGGTGGCTACACCTTC. This codes for CASSLNRGWSGGYTF. Supplemented by reference TRBV7-2 and TRBJ1-2, the full variable domain reads GAGVSQSPSNKVTEKGKDVELRCDPISGHTALYWYRQSLGQGLEFLIYFQGNSAPDKSGLPSDRFSAERTGGSVSTLTIQRTQQEDSAVYLCASSLNRGWSGGYTFGSGTRLTVV.

This chain joins TRBV3-1 (or the pseudogene TRBV3-2) and TRBJ2-7; D is unresolved. The CDR3 spans 13 residues. Trimming removed 2 bases at V and 2 bases at J, with 7 bases between. The germline CDR1 and CDR2 sequences are LGHDT and YNNKEL (reference sequence). The DNA of the CDR3 is TGTGCCAGCAGCCAAACGCGGCCCTACGAGCAGTACTTC. Protein product: CASSQTRPYEQYF.

V and J are TRBV10-1 and TRBJ1-5, with TRBD1 identical over 8 bases. The CDR3 covers 17 residues. With 4 bases clipped from V and 0 bases from J, the junction kept 8 bases outside the gene matches. Germline V CDR1 and CDR2: WNHNN, SYGVQD (reference sequence). The CDR3 is CASSGPTGVDSNQPQHF. The CDR3 DNA reads TGCGCCAGCAGTGGGCCGACAGGGGTCGATAGCAATCAGCCCCAGCATTTT.

The chain uses TRBV30 and TRBJ2-3, with 7 bases fitting TRBD1. J gave up 4 bases and V 6 bases, and 10 bases lay outside the gene matches. Germline values: CDR1 GTSNPN, CDR2 SVGIG (reference sequence). The CDR3 sequence is 14 residues long. The CDR3 sequence: CACIQGMLADTQYF. The CDR3 DNA sequence: TGTGCCTGTATACAGGGGATGTTAGCAGATACGCAGTATTTT. Variable domain in full (rest from reference TRBV30 and TRBJ2-3): SQTIHQWPATLVQPVGSPLSLECTVEGTSNPNLYWYRQAAGRGLQLLFYSVGIGQISSEVPQNLSASRPQDRQFILSSKKLLLSDSGFYLCACIQGMLADTQYFGPGTRLTVL.

This rearrangement joins TRBV9 to TRBJ1-3, with D uncertain. V lost 5 bases to trimming and J lost 0 bases, with 12 bases between them. CDR3 size: 15 residues. Germline-derived CDR1 and CDR2 are SGDLS and YYNGEE. The CDR3 DNA sequence: TGTGCCAGCAGGCACGGAGGGTCCTCTGGAAACACCATATATTTT. Its protein product is CASRHGGSSGNTIYF.

The rearrangement uses TRBV7-8 and TRBJ1-5; weak D call: TRBD1 (6 bases). Germline V lookup: CDR1 SGHVS, CDR2 FQNEAQ. Trimming shortened V by 1 base and J by 4 bases, and 17 bases separated the two germline ends. The CDR3 runs to 17 residues. CDR3 sequence reads: CASSLELGSRGNQPQHF. The CDR3 nucleotides are TGTGCCAGCAGCTTAGAGTTGGGGAGCAGGGGAAATCAGCCCCAGCATTTT.

The rearrangement links TRBV18 to TRBJ1-5; tentative D call: TRBD1 (6 bases). V was trimmed by 8 bases and J by 0 bases, leaving 14 bases between them. The CDR3 loop spans 15 amino acids. Germline-derived CDR1 and CDR2 are KGHSH and LQKENI. The CDR3 DNA follows: TGTGCCAGCCGCCCGGGGGGCAATAGCAATCAGCCCCAGCATTTT. Protein product: CASRPGGNSNQPQHF. Using reference TRBV18 and TRBJ1-5 for the parts outside the CDR3, the full variable domain is NAGVMQNPRHLVRRRGQEARLRCSPMKGHSHVYWYRQLPEEGLKFMVYLQKENIIDESGMPKERFSAEFPKEGPSILRIQQVVRGDSAAYFCASRPGGNSNQPQHFGDGTRLSIL.

This clone was seen only once. This chain connects TRBV9 to TRBJ2-3, with D perhaps matching TRBD1 (6 bases). Trimming took 3 bases from V and 2 from J, leaving 13 bases between them. Germline V lookup: CDR1 SGDLS, CDR2 YYNGEE. The CDR3 totals 15 residues. CDR3 loop: CASSASGAFTDTQYF. CDR3 sequence (DNA): TGTGCCAGCAGCGCCTCAGGGGCCTTCACAGATACGCAGTATTTT.

The chain is built from TRBV6-5 and TRBJ2-7; D ambiguous. Looked up from germline, CDR1 is MNHEY and CDR2 is SVGAGI. V dropped 2 bases and J dropped 6 bases, with 5 bases sitting between them. CDR3 length: 11 residues. DNA for the CDR3: TGTGCCAGCAGTTACCTGAGCGAGCAGTACTTC. Its protein is CASSYLSEQYF.

The chain recombines TRBV9 with TRBJ1-2, with D possibly TRBD1 on 5 matching bases. Between the trimmed V and J ends, which lost 3 bases and 8 bases, there was a span of 23 bases. From germline, CDR1 is SGDLS and CDR2 YYNGEE. CDR3 size: 16 residues. The CDR3 region has the DNA TGTGCCAGCAGCGCCGACCCCCTCGGGGCGGGGAACGGCTACACCTTC. Translation: CASSADPLGAGNGYTF.

The V call is TRBV19, the J call TRBJ2-2; 11 positions agree with TRBD1. The germline CDR1 and CDR2 sequences are LNHDA and SQIVND (reference sequence). This CDR3 contains 18 residues. The V and J ends lost 2 bases and 4 bases, in that order; junction bases with no gene match: 9. The CDR3 is CASSIYGTGGLGTGELFF. The CDR3 DNA is TGTGCCAGTAGTATATACGGGACAGGGGGTTTGGGCACCGGGGAGCTGTTTTTT. Drawing the rest from reference TRBV19 and TRBJ2-2, the complete variable domain is DGGITQSPKYLFRKEGQNVTLSCEQNLNHDAMYWYRQDPGQGLRLIYYSQIVNDFQKGDIAEGYSVSREKKESFPLTVTSAQKNPTAFYLCASSIYGTGGLGTGELFFGEGSRLTVL.

The chain links TRBV11-2 to TRBJ2-5; D possibly corresponds to TRBD2 (6 bases). Germline CDR1 is SGHAT and CDR2 is FQNNGV. This CDR3 is built from 13 residues. V lost 3 bases and J 8 bases, leaving 13 bases between the germline ends. CDR3 DNA: TGTGCCAGCAGCTTCGGGAGCCAGAACACCCAGTACTTC. Translated: CASSFGSQNTQYF.

The chain has TRBV4-2 and TRBJ1-6; 10 positions agree with TRBD1. Germline trimming cut 2 bases from V and 10 bases from J; bases unmatched to any gene: 8. The CDR3 has 16 residues. The germline V gene has CDR1 LGHNA and CDR2 YNFKEQ. As DNA, the CDR3 is TGTGCCAGCAGCCAAACTGACAGGGGGCGAATCTCACCCCTCCACTTT. This sequence encodes CASSQTDRGRISPLHF.

This rearrangement joins TRBV29-1 to TRBJ2-2, with D maybe TRBD1 (5 bases). CDR3 length: 14 amino acids. The V gene's germline CDR1 is SQVTM and CDR2 ANQGSEA. V was pared by 6 bases and J by 4 bases, with 15 bases between. The CDR3 is CSVEQGRRTGELFF. DNA for the CDR3: TGCAGCGTAGAGCAGGGAAGGCGCACCGGGGAGCTGTTTTTT.

V usage is TRBV15 and J usage is TRBJ1-5, with TRBD1 matching 7 bases. This CDR3 region has 16 residues. The junction had 7 bases not matched to a gene; V was cut back by 1 base and J by 4 bases. The germline CDR1 and CDR2 sequences are LNHNV and YYDKDF (reference sequence). This chain's CDR3 is CATSRVMTGWNQPQHF. The CDR3 nucleotides read TGTGCCACCAGCAGAGTTATGACAGGGTGGAATCAGCCCCAGCATTTT.

CDR3 bases: TGTGCCAGCAGACTCTCGACAGGGTTCGAAGGAAACACCATATATTTT. Translated, it gives CASRLSTGFEGNTIYF. The chain is built from TRBV5-5 and TRBJ1-3; TRBD1 aligns across 7 bases. Trimming removed 5 bases from V and 4 bases from J; junction bases left unmatched: 12. Germline V gene sequence: CDR1 SGHKS, CDR2 YYEKEE (reference sequence). The CDR3 totals 16 residues.

The chain has TRBV5-1 and TRBJ2-3; 10 bases agree with TRBD2. V lost 6 bases to trimming and J lost 2 bases; unmatched junction nucleotides: 6. The CDR3 has 15 amino acids. The V gene's germline CDR1 is SGHRS and CDR2 YFSETQ. CDR3 coding DNA: TGCGCCAGCACTACTAGCGGGGATATCACAGATACGCAGTATTTT. Protein product: CASTTSGDITDTQYF.

The chain uses TRBV10-1 and TRBJ2-7; 14 bases fit TRBD2. The length of the CDR3 is 18 residues. Germline trimming cut 1 base from V and 6 bases from J; bases unmatched to any gene: 11. CDR1 and CDR2 from the germline V gene are WNHNN and SYGVQD (reference sequence). Here the CDR3 reads CASSECEGWGLAGVEQYF. CDR3 nucleotide sequence: TGCGCCAGCAGTGAGTGTGAGGGCTGGGGACTAGCGGGGGTCGAGCAGTACTTC.

A single count supports this clone. V gene TRBV30 combines with J gene TRBJ1-5; D remains unclear. Germline CDR1 is GTSNPN and CDR2 is SVGIG (reference sequence). The CDR3 loop spans 13 amino acids. V shed 5 bases and J shed 2 bases, with 10 bases lying between them. In nucleotides, the CDR3 is TGTGCCTGGGGTTCAGGTGGCAATCAGCCCCAGCATTTT. The encoded protein is CAWGSGGNQPQHF.

This rearrangement joins TRBV12-3 or TRBV12-4 to TRBJ2-3, with D unresolved. The V end lost 6 bases, the J end lost 3 bases, and 4 bases lay between the germline ends. CDR3 length: 11 residues. CDR3 in DNA: TGTGCCAGCAGCCTGACAGATACGCAGTATTTT. It translates to CASSLTDTQYF.

This sequence joins TRBV4-1 and TRBJ2-3, with D possibly being TRBD1 (6 bases). V lost 3 bases to trimming and J lost 3 bases, with 10 bases between them. There are 14 residues in the CDR3. From germline, CDR1 is MGHRA and CDR2 YSYEKL. The CDR3 sequence: CASSHPTGTDTQYF. The CDR3 DNA is TGCGCCAGCAGCCATCCTACAGGGACAGATACGCAGTATTTT.

The J gene is TRBJ1-6, the V gene TRBV5-1, with D tentatively TRBD1 (6 bases). Germline CDR1 is SGHRS and CDR2 is YFSETQ. The V end lost 5 bases, the J end lost 0 bases, and 9 bases lay between the germline ends. This CDR3 contains 15 residues. The CDR3 DNA reads as TGCGCCAGCAGGCAGGACAGCTCCTATAATTCACCCCTCCACTTT. Amino acid sequence: CASRQDSSYNSPLHF.